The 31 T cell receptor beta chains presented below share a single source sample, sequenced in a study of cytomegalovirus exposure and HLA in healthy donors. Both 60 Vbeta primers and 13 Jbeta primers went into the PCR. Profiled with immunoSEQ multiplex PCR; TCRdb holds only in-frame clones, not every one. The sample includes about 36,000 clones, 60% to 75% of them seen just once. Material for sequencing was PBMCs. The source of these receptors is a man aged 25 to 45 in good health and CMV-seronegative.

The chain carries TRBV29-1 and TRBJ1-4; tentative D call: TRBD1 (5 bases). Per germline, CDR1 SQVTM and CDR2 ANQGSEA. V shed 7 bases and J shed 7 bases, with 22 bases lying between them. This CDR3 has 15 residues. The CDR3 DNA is TGCAGCGCGAAGACCTCAATAGGCGGGGGTGAAAAACTGTTTTTT. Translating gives CSAKTSIGGGEKLFF.

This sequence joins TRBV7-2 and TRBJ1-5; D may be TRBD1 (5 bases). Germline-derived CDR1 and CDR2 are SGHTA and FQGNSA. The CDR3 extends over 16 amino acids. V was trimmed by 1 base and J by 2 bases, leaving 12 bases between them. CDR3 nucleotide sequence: TGTGCCAGCAGCTTAGGGTCAGGGAAGGGCAATCAGCCCCAGCATTTT. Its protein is CASSLGSGKGNQPQHF.

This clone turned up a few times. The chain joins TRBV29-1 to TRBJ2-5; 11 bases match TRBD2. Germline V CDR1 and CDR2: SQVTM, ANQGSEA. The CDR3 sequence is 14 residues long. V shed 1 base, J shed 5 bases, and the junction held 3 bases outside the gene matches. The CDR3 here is CSVEGLAGLETQYF. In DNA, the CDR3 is TGCAGCGTTGAAGGACTAGCGGGATTGGAGACCCAGTACTTC. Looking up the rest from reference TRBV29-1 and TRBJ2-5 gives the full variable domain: SAVISQKPSRDICQRGTSLTIQCQVDSQVTMMFWYRQQPGQSLTLIATANQGSEATYESGFVIDKFPISRPNLTFSTLTVSNMSPEDSSIYLCSVEGLAGLETQYFGPGTRLLVL.

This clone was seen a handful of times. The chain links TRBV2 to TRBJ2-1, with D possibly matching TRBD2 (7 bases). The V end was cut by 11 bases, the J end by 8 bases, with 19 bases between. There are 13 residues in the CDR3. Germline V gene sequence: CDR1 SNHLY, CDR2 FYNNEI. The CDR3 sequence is CAASSRGADEQFF. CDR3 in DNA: TGTGCCGCATCCTCCCGGGGGGCAGATGAGCAGTTCTTC.

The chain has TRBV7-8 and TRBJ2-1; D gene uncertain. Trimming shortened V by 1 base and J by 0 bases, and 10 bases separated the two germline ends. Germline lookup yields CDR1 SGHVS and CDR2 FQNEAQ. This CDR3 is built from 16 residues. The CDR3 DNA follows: TGTGCCAGCAGCTTAGTCGCTACGAGCTCCTACAATGAGCAGTTCTTC. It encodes CASSLVATSSYNEQFF.

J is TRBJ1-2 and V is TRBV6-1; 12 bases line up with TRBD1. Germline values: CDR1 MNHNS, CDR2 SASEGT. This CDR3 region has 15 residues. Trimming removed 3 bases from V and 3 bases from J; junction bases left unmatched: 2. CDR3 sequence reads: CASSEGQGAYYGYTF. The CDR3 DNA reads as TGTGCCAGCAGTGAGGGACAGGGGGCTTACTATGGCTACACCTTC.

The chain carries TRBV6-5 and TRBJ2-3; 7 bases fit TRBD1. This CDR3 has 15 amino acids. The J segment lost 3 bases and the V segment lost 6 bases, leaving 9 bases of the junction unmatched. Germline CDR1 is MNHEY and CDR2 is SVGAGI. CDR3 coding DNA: TGTGCCAGCAGCCTGACAGGGAGTTCGACAGATACGCAGTATTTT. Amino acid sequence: CASSLTGSSTDTQYF.

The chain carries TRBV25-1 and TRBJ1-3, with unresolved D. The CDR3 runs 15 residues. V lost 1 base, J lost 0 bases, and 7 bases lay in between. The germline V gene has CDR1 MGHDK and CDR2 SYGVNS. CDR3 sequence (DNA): TGTGCCAGCAGTGAATCTGGGAGCTCTGGAAACACCATATATTTT. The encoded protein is CASSESGSSGNTIYF.

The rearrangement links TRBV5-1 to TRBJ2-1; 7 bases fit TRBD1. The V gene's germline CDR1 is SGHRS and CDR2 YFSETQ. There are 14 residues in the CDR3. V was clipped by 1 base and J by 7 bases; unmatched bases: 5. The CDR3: CASSLSGTVNEQFF. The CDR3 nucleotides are TGCGCCAGCAGCTTGTCCGGGACAGTTAATGAGCAGTTCTTC.

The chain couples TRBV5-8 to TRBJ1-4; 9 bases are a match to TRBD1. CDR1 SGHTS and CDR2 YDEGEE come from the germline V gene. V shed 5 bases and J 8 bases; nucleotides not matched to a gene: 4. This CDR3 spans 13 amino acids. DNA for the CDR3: TGTGCCAGCAGGGACAGGGGCCACGAAAAACTGTTTTTT. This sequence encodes CASRDRGHEKLFF.

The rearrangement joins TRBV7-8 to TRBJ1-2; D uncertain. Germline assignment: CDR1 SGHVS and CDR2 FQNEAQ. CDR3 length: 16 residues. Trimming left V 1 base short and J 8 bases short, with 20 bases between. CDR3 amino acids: CASSLGASPEPHGYTF. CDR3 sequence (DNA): TGTGCCAGCAGCTTAGGGGCCTCGCCAGAGCCACACGGCTACACCTTC.

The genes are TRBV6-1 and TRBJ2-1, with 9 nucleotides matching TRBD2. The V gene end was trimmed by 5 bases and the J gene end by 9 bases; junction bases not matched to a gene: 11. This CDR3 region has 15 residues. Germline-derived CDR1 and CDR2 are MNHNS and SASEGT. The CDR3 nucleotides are TGTGCCAGCAGTCTCCCAGCGGGAGGTGTAAGTGAGCAGTTCTTC. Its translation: CASSLPAGGVSEQFF.

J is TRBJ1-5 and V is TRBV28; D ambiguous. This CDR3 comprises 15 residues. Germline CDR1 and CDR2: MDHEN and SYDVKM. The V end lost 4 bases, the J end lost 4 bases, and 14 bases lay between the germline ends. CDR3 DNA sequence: TGTGCCAGCAGTTCTGCGATTCAATGGAATCAGCCCCAGCATTTT. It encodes CASSSAIQWNQPQHF.

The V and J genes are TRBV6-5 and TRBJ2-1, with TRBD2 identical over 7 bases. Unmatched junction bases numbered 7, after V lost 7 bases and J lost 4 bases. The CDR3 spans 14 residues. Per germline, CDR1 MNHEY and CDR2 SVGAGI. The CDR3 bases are TGTGCCAGCACTAGGACTAGGGGTTACAATGAGCAGTTCTTC. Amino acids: CASTRTRGYNEQFF.

The CDR3 loop is CASSQGVISSGANVLTF. The CDR3 coding sequence is TGCGCCAGCAGCCAAGGAGTTATTAGCTCTGGGGCCAACGTCCTGACTTTC. The chain joins TRBV4-1 to TRBJ2-6, with D unresolved. This CDR3 has 17 amino acids. Germline CDR1 MGHRA, CDR2 YSYEKL. Trimming shortened V by 1 base and J by 0 bases, and 10 bases separated the two germline ends.

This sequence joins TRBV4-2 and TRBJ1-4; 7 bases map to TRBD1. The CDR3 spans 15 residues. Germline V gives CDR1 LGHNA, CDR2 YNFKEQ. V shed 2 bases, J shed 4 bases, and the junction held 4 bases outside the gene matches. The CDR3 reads CASSQRQGNNEKLFF. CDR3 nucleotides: TGTGCCAGCAGCCAAAGACAGGGAAATAATGAAAAACTGTTTTTT.

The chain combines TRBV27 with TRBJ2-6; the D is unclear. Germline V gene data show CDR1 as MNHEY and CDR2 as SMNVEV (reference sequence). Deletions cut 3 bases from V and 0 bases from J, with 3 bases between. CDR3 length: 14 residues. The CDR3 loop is CASSFVSGANVLTF. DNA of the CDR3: TGTGCCAGCAGTTTCGTCTCTGGGGCCAACGTCCTGACTTTC.

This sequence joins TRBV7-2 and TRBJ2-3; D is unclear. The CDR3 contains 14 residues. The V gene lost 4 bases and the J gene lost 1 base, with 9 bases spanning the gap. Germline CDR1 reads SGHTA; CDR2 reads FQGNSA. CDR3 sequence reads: CASSSRLGTDTQYF. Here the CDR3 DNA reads TGTGCCAGCAGCTCCCGTTTAGGCACAGATACGCAGTATTTT. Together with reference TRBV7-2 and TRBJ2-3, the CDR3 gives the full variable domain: GAGVSQSPSNKVTEKGKDVELRCDPISGHTALYWYRQSLGQGLEFLIYFQGNSAPDKSGLPSDRFSAERTGGSVSTLTIQRTQQEDSAVYLCASSSRLGTDTQYFGPGTRLTVL.

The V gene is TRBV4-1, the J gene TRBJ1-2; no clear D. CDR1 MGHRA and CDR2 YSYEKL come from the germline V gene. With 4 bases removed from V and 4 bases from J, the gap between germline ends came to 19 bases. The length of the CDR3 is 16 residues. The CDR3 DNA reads TGCGCCAGCAGCCTCGCCGTTGGGAGAAGGTCCTATGGCTACACCTTC. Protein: CASSLAVGRRSYGYTF.

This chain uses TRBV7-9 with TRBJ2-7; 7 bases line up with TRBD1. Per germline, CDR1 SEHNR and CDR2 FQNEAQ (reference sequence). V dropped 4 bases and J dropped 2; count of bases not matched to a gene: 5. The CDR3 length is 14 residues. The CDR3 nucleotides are TGTGCCAGCAGCTCCAGACAGGGAGCCTACGAGCAGTACTTC. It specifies CASSSRQGAYEQYF.

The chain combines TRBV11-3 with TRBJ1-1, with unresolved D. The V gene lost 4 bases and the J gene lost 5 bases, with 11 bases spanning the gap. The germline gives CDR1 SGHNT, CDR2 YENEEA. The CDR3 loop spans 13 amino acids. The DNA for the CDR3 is TGTGCCAGCAGCTCACCTGGGAGAACTGAAGCTTTCTTT. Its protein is CASSSPGRTEAFF. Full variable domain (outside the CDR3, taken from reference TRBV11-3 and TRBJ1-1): EAGVVQSPRYKIIEKKQPVAFWCNPISGHNTLYWYLQNLGQGPELLIRYENEEAVDDSQLPKDRFSAERLKGVDSTLKIQPAELGDSAVYLCASSSPGRTEAFFGQGTRLTVV.

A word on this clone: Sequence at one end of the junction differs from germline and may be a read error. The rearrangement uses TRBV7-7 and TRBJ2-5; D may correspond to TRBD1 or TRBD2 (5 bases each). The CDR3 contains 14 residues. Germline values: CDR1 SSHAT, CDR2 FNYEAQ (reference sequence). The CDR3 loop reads CASSLALGEETQYF. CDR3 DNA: TGTGCTAGCAGCTTAGCGTTAGGGGAAGAGACCCAGTACTTC.

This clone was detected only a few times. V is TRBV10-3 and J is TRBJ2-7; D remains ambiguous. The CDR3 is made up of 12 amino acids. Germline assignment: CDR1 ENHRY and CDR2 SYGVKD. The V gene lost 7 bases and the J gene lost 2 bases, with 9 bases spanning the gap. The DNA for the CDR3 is TGTGCCATCACAAACTACACCTACGAGCAGTACTTC. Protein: CAITNYTYEQYF.

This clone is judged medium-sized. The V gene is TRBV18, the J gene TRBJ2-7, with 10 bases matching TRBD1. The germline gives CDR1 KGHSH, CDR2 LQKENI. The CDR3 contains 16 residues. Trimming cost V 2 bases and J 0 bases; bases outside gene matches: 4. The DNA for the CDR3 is TGTGCCAGCTCACCAGGGACAGGGGTCCCCTCCTACGAGCAGTACTTC. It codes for CASSPGTGVPSYEQYF.

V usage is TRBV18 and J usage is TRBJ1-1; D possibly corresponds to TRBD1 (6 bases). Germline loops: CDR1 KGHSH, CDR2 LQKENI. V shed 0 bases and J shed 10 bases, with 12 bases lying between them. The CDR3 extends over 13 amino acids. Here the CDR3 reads CASSPPGWGRAFF. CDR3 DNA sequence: TGTGCCAGCTCACCACCGGGATGGGGGCGAGCTTTCTTT.

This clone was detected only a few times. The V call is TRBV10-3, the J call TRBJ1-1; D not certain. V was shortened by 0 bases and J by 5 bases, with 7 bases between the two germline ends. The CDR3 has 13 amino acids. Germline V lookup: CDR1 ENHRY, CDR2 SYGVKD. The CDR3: CAISESGGTEAFF. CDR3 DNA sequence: TGTGCCATCAGTGAGTCGGGAGGGACTGAAGCTTTCTTT.

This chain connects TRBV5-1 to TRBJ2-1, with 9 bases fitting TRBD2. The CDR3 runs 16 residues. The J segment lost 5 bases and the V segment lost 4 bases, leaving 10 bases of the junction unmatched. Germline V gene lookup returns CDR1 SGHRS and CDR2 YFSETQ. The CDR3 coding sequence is TGCGCCAGCAGCCCATCCGGGACTAGCCGAAACAATGAGCAGTTCTTC. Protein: CASSPSGTSRNNEQFF. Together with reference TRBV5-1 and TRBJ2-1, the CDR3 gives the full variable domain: KAGVTQTPRYLIKTRGQQVTLSCSPISGHRSVSWYQQTPGQGLQFLFEYFSETQRNKGNFPGRFSGRQFSNSRSEMNVSTLELGDSALYLCASSPSGTSRNNEQFFGPGTRLTVL.

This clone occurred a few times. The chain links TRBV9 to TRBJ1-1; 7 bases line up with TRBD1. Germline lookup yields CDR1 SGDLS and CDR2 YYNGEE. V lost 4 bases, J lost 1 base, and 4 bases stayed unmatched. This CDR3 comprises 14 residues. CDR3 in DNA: TGTGCCAGCAGCCCGGGACAGCCGAACACTGAAGCTTTCTTT. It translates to CASSPGQPNTEAFF.

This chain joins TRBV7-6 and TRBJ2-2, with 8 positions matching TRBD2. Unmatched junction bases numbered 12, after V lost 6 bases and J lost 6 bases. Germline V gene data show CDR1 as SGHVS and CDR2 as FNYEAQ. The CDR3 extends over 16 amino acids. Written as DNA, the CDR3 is TGTGCCAGCAGTTTCCACGGGGGGGCCATGGCCGGGGAGCTGTTTTTT. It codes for CASSFHGGAMAGELFF.

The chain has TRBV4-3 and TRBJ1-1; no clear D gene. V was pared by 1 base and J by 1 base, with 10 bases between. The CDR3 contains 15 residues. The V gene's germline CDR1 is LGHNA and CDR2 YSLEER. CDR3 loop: CASSQVSRGNTEAFF. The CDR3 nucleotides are TGCGCCAGCAGCCAAGTTAGCCGGGGGAACACTGAAGCTTTCTTT.

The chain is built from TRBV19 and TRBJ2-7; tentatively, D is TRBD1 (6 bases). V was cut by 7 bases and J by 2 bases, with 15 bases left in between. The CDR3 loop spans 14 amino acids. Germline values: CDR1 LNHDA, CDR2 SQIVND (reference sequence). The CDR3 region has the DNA TGTGCCAGTAAGATCGACAGGCAAGCCTACGAGCAGTACTTC. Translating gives CASKIDRQAYEQYF.